This T cell receptor (beta chain) was identified in a study of blood T cells in healthy people across ages. Study-wide results and caveats: Naive CD4+ cell counts and diversity both ran higher in long-lived than in aged donors. Significant beta diversity loss was already apparent by age roughly 44, declining roughly linearly. Diversity figures derived from one million T cells were judged to underestimate the true value.

A J-beta primer mix and a sample-barcoded 5' primer were used in a second PCR of about 6 to 12 cycles. Every single cDNA molecule received a tag from a template-switch adaptor with 12 random nucleotides. TCRdb re-derived calls from the 5' RACE reads in MiXCR, one entry per CDR3 protein. The data contain some 640,000 distinct CDR3 sequences, roughly 49% of them singletons. There are a few counts of this clonotype. Its target is not known. The CDR3 is 11 amino acids. Germline V lookup: CDR1 SGHNT, CDR2 YENEEA. Trimming took off 5 bases at V and 7 bases at J, with 6 bases between the two ends. This clonotype was obtained from a woman aged 55-70 years in good health. Input material: blood. The chain links TRBV11-3 to TRBJ2-1; D call uncertain. The CDR3 nucleotides are TGTGCCAGCAGCGATAGTAATGAGCAGTTCTTC. Amino acid sequence: CASSDSNEQFF.